This T cell receptor (beta chain) was identified in a study of cytomegalovirus exposure and HLA in healthy donors (dated by TCRdb to the late 2010s). With respect to the entire study: In an earlier analysis of under 600 of the donors, approximately 260 Gb of sequence data and 90 million to 130 million unique TCR beta sequences from roughly 190 million T cells were reported. HLA typing covered class I and class II loci at four-digit resolution. Typing coverage varied by locus: roughly 620-630 donors for A, B, C, DRB1 and DQB1; under 550 for DQA1; approximately 570 for DPA1; fewer than 480 for DPB1. In a later analysis, previously published TCR beta repertoires from 666 donors were re-analyzed and high-resolution HLA genotyping was added so that TCR occurrence patterns could be studied. The aim of the study was to test whether cataloging public T cell receptors could identify signatures of past pathogen exposure. A later genetic analysis used genome-wide SNP genotypes for about 65% of the 666 donors, treating that subset as a discovery cohort. To decide whether each TCR beta V gene segment behaved as functional or pseudogenic, an earlier analysis of over 500 of the donors relied on high-throughput TCR beta sequencing. Along with the approximately 700-subject first cohort, a separate validation cohort of over a hundred different subjects was used. Among a few hundred genotyped donors of the cohort, an average of around 240,000 unique TCR beta nucleotide sequences were sequenced per donor, approximately 20% of them non-productive. Four or five DR-DQ haplotypes were handled as single units for association and clustering because linkage in the cohort was strong. The later analysis used no new phenotypic data to find candidate immune exposures, relying instead on TCR beta sequences and their occurrence across donors. Among the roughly 370 genotyped donors, approximately 76% belonged to the genetic ancestry cluster associated with self-reported Caucasian donors. The study combined high-throughput TCR immunosequencing, statistical association of individual TCRs with disease status, and machine learning to predict cytomegalovirus infection status. Using immunosequencing, the study profiled T cell repertoires from approximately 700 subjects and related those repertoires to cytomegalovirus serostatus. Roughly 300 gigabases of sequencing data and tens of millions of unique TCR sequences were included in an early release covering several hundred HLA-typed donors. Donor age, sex, ethnicity and CMV serostatus were compiled together with the repertoire data. All discovery cohort repertoires had been generated on a single sequencing platform. Overall results and qualifications from the work: In a later genetic analysis, a missense DCLRE1C variant was associated with V-gene and J-gene trimming of TCR beta chains, and the association was replicated in an independent cohort. For the cohort, immune exposure information was limited to CMV serostatus. According to a later analysis, most CMV-associated TCR beta chains appeared to be HLA-restricted, and the HLA associations seemed to be driven largely by CMV exposure. A further reported finding was that TCR beta sequences accurately predicted the HLA-A and HLA-B alleles for most subjects in the first cohort. A later analysis associated about 18,000 TCR beta sequences with specific HLA alleles at a false discovery rate of 0.05. The 87-base-pair reads could not distinguish some IMGT-functional V segments, including TRBV6-2 and TRBV6-3, so those segments were excluded. Strong co-occurrence of HLA alleles, especially DR and DQ, made assigning TCR associations to individual alleles difficult. Linkage disequilibrium might explain the correlated functional status among segregating V segments, but an unknown experimental factor could not be ruled out. In a later analysis, several top co-occurrence clusters were reported to appear linked to parvovirus B19, influenza, CMV and Epstein-Barr virus. A few of the identified cytomegalovirus-associated TCR beta chains were confirmed in vitro to be specific for cytomegalovirus antigens. While some public TCRs were present in many individuals, most TCR sequences turned up only very rarely across donors. According to a later genetic analysis, donors in an Asian-associated ancestry cluster had fewer N-insertions in productive TCRs than the roughly 670-donor mean. The classifier was reported to diagnose cytomegalovirus status with high specificity and sensitivity in both the original and validation cohorts. Because HLA typing was missing for some donors at each locus, association tests included only the typed subset. The authors suggested that the approach could potentially be generalized to other disease states and immunological phenotypes. In a later analysis, HLA-associated TCR beta chains were found to be more clonally expanded and to have lower generation probabilities than equally common non-associated chains. The sequencing pipeline was judged likely to have produced a cluster of highly shared sequence variants as a technical artifact. Because counts were too low, some 17 rarely observed V segments, including chromosome 9 orphons, were left out of the earlier analysis of some 640 of the donors. Only TCR beta chains were sequenced in this cohort, and the absence of alpha or paired-chain data limited detectable features. In a later analysis, TCR association rates were found to vary across HLA loci, with the most associated TCRs seen for DRB1 alleles and the fewest for HLA-C alleles. Broadly in line with IMGT annotations, most TCR beta V segments showed up in productive rearrangements about 87% or about 30% of the time in an earlier analysis of a few hundred of the donors. In the study, 150 to 200 TCR beta chains were listed as associated with cytomegalovirus. Roughly uniform sequencing depth across donors was assumed in presence/absence analyses, although this assumption may not hold.

The cohort comprised 666 healthy bone marrow donors. At the time of sampling, every cohort member was nominally healthy, though immune exposures that went unrecorded were likely present. The donor was CMV seropositive and belonged to the group of more than 250 seropositive cohort members. A peripheral blood sample was provided by each donor, and peripheral blood mononuclear cells were used for TCR beta sequencing. Genomic DNA extraction from the blood cell samples was performed with the Qiagen DNeasy Blood Extraction Kit. The CDR3 sequence holds 19 residues, the cysteine and phenylalanine included. Only CDR3 DNA remains: 57 bases, in frame from the first base. V and J are truncated by 0 bases and 1 base respectively, leaving an intervening sequence of 20 bases. From the germline V gene, CDR1 is SGDLS and CDR2 is YYNGEE. This clone turned up a few times. Its antigen is still unknown. No base qualities exist here, and no much larger clone lies one base off it.

Library construction relied on the immunoSEQ multiplex PCR assay. For the multiplex PCR, a mixture combining 60 forward primers for TCR Vbeta segments and 13 reverse primers for TCR Jbeta segments was used. Amplification of the CDR3 region of rearranged TCR beta genes was performed with a multiplex PCR assay on genomic DNA. The amplified TCR beta libraries were sequenced on the Illumina HiSeq System as 87-base-pair reads. As for the authors' bioinformatics: A later analysis counted some 74 million unique TCR beta chains across the 666 repertoires, and 9.5 million to 11 million of these chains were shared by at least two donors. A nearest-neighbor algorithm error-corrected the raw reads and collapsed the reads into unique sequences, merging closely related sequences to remove PCR and sequencing errors. Alignment of CDR3 sequences to IMGT reference sequences was used to assign V, D and J gene segments. For a sequence to be retained, a match of at least six nucleotides to both a V gene segment and a J gene segment was required. Rearrangements were called productive when the CDR3 lacked stop codons and stayed in frame with V and J; all others were non-productive. Following IMGT convention, CDR3 was defined as the stretch from the second conserved V-encoded cysteine to the conserved J-encoded phenylalanine. In an earlier analysis of roughly 610 of the donors, sequences lacking an unambiguous match to a single V gene segment were excluded. In an earlier analysis of a few hundred of the donors, V segments were called functional above 56.7% productive rearrangements and were called segregating when the between-donor standard deviation exceeded 5%. A statistical classification framework was built for diagnosing cytomegalovirus status from the catalog of TCR beta chain sequences. V and J gene assignment, in a later analysis, came from comparing TCR nucleotide sequences with IMGT/GENE-DB human TR gene sequences. In a later analysis, CDR3 sequences and most-parsimonious VDJ recombination scenarios were assigned using the TCRdist pipeline. A later analysis defined each TCR beta chain by its CDR3 amino acid sequence plus V-gene family, and excluded reads lacking a unique V-gene family. As a way to deal with suspected cross-contamination and a sequencing artifact, a later analysis dropped hundreds of nucleotide sequences that were highly shared and had low generation probability. A later analysis calculated a clonal expansion index for each public chain from normalized within-repertoire ranks of inferred template counts. In a later analysis, generation probabilities were computed using a VDJ recombination model fitted to out-of-frame rearrangements, and the results were checked against IGoR. In a later analysis, hypergeometric tests were used to score TCR-TCR, TCR-HLA and TCR-CMV co-occurrence, with a repertoire-size bias correction applied to TCR pairs. False discovery rates were estimated in a later analysis by permuting HLA or CMV assignments 20 times. A later analysis grouped co-occurring TCRs with DBSCAN, adding TCRdist sequence similarity when clustering within HLA-allele-positive subsets. Repertoires with fewer than 30,000 or more than 120,000 public chains, plus five repertoires with anomalous nucleotide sharing, were excluded from co-occurrence clustering. The source is immuneACCESS, and TCRdb retained only in-frame sequences with V and J called. Part of the clones is not carried over; for the studies checked, unresolved V genes explain less than half of this, and the remainder is unexplained. The D gene and trimming were derived from the DNA, and the V and J assignments and clone size from that table. In all, the sample holds some 120,000 clones, and 75% to 85% of those were seen once. The ten top clones hold around 4.5% of the sample.

The sequenced sample consisted of PBMCs. Rearrangement joined TRBV9 to TRBJ1-5; the D gene is possibly TRBD1, with 6 bases matching. This receptor was obtained from a man aged 25-40 years in good health and CMV-seropositive. The CDR3 in this case is CASSVGGFRFDRSNQPQHF. At the DNA level, the sequence is TGTGCCAGCAGCGTAGGCGGTTTTAGGTTTGACAGGAGCAATCAGCCCCAGCATTTT. Extended through the reference TRBV9 and TRBJ1-5 proteins, this CDR3 yields the full variable domain: DSGVTQTPKHLITATGQRVTLRCSPRSGDLSVYWYQQSLDQGLQFLIQYYNGEERAKGNILERFSAQQFPDLHSELNLSSLELGDSALYFCASSVGGFRFDRSNQPQHFGDGTRLSIL.